The 9 T cell receptor beta chains listed next were all sequenced from one sample in a study of cytomegalovirus exposure and HLA in healthy donors. Primers for the PCR totalled 60 Vbeta and 13 Jbeta. TCRdb's table, derived via immunoSEQ multiplex PCR, lists solely in-frame clones and lacks some. This sample contains more than 110,000 clones. The sequenced sample was PBMCs. The receptor set was obtained from a man in his forties in good health and CMV-seronegative.

The chain joins TRBV5-6 to TRBJ1-1; D is possibly TRBD1 (6 bases). Trimming shortened V by 4 bases and J by 6 bases, and 22 bases separated the two germline ends. CDR3 length equals 16 residues. The V gene's germline CDR1 is SGHDT and CDR2 YYEEEE. The CDR3 spells CASSPVNQGLHAEAFF. CDR3 nucleotides: TGTGCCAGCAGCCCCGTGAATCAGGGGTTGCACGCTGAAGCTTTCTTT.

The gene calls are TRBV7-2 and TRBJ2-6, with D possibly TRBD2 on 5 matching bases. This CDR3 spans 15 amino acids. V lost 0 bases, J lost 3 bases, and 6 bases lay in between. Germline V gene lookup returns CDR1 SGHTA and CDR2 FQGNSA. The CDR3 DNA reads as TGTGCCAGCAGCTTAGCAGGGAGTGGGGCCAACGTCCTGACTTTC. This gives the protein CASSLAGSGANVLTF.

This chain links TRBV5-1 with TRBJ2-3, with 10 bases identical to TRBD2. This CDR3 has 16 residues. After removal of 0 bases from V and 4 bases from J, the junction contained 5 bases not matched to a gene. CDR1 and CDR2 (germline): SGHRS, YFSETQ. CDR3 in DNA: TGCGCCAGCAGCTTGGTAGGCAGCGGGGGGGCAGATACGCAGTATTTT. Translated: CASSLVGSGGADTQYF.

The rearrangement joins TRBV9 to TRBJ2-5; possibly TRBD1 for D (6 bases). The V end lost 4 bases, the J end lost 1 base, and 14 bases lay between the germline ends. The CDR3 length is 15 residues. Looked up from germline, CDR1 is SGDLS and CDR2 is YYNGEE. The CDR3 reads CASSPQMDSQETQYF. The CDR3 nucleotides read TGTGCCAGCAGCCCACAAATGGACAGCCAAGAGACCCAGTACTTC. The full variable domain, in which reference TRBV9 and TRBJ2-5 provide the parts outside the CDR3, is DSGVTQTPKHLITATGQRVTLRCSPRSGDLSVYWYQQSLDQGLQFLIQYYNGEERAKGNILERFSAQQFPDLHSELNLSSLELGDSALYFCASSPQMDSQETQYFGPGTRLLVL.

The rearrangement links TRBV4-1 to TRBJ1-5, with D hard to call. Trimming cost V 0 bases and J 9 bases, with 12 bases left between them. Germline CDR1 and CDR2: MGHRA and YSYEKL. The CDR3 sequence is 14 residues long. CDR3 sequence: CASSQDGARRPQHF. As DNA, the CDR3 is TGCGCCAGCAGCCAAGACGGTGCGAGGCGGCCCCAGCATTTT.

The rearrangement joins TRBV11-2 to TRBJ2-5, with 14 bases fitting TRBD2. The V gene end was trimmed by 5 bases and the J gene end by 4 bases; junction bases not matched to a gene: 3. The CDR3 is 15 amino acids. From germline, CDR1 is SGHAT and CDR2 FQNNGV. Here the CDR3 DNA reads TGTGCCAGCAGCCCGACTAGCGGGGGGGTAGAGACCCAGTACTTC. Translating gives CASSPTSGGVETQYF.

The chain combines TRBV7-2 with TRBJ1-5; D call uncertain. V was shortened by 1 base and J by 5 bases, with 9 bases between the two germline ends. Germline CDR1 reads SGHTA; CDR2 reads FQGNSA. The CDR3 consists of 14 residues. CDR3 sequence reads: CASSLESGYQPQHF. The CDR3 nucleotides are TGTGCCAGCAGCTTAGAGTCGGGTTATCAGCCCCAGCATTTT.

The chain is built from TRBV7-3 and TRBJ1-1; D possibly corresponds to TRBD1 (5 bases). Germline-derived CDR1 and CDR2 are SGHTA and FQGTGA. Trimming removed 0 bases at V and 5 bases at J, with 10 bases between. CDR3 size: 14 residues. In nucleotides, the CDR3 is TGTGCCAGCAGCTTAACAGGGGTTGGGACTGAAGCTTTCTTT. Its protein product is CASSLTGVGTEAFF.

The genes are TRBV19 and TRBJ2-3; a weak D match, TRBD2 (5 bases). Germline CDR1 and CDR2: LNHDA and SQIVND (reference sequence). The CDR3 is made up of 15 amino acids. V lost 4 bases and J 1 base, leaving 12 bases between the germline ends. In nucleotides, the CDR3 is TGTGCCAGTAGTACGATTAACGGGGGCACAGATACGCAGTATTTT. Translated: CASSTINGGTDTQYF.